The 29 T cell receptor beta chains below all came from one sample that was sequenced in a study of T-cell reconstitution after alpha-beta-depleted transplantation in children. Preparation of the TCRbeta library involved a method that used unique molecular identifiers. Each CDR3 protein is one row after TCRdb ran MiXCR on the PCR reads. The sample includes a few hundred thousand distinct CDR3 sequences, approximately 13% of them seen just once. Sequenced material: PBMCs, mostly from graft donor cells, taken 360 days after TCRalphabeta/CD19-depleted stem cell transplant. The receptors were gathered from a male patient younger than 18 who had a stem cell transplant for acute myeloid leukemia, so the T cells may come from the graft donor.

The V and J genes are TRBV18 and TRBJ2-7; D uncertain. Germline V gene lookup returns CDR1 KGHSH and CDR2 LQKENI. V was pared by 2 bases and J by 4 bases, with 15 bases between. The CDR3 contains 15 residues. The chain's CDR3 is CASSPKPPVGYEQYF. The CDR3 DNA reads TGTGCCAGCTCACCAAAGCCCCCGGTGGGGTACGAGCAGTACTTC. The full variable domain, rest sourced from reference TRBV18 and TRBJ2-7, is NAGVMQNPRHLVRRRGQEARLRCSPMKGHSHVYWYRQLPEEGLKFMVYLQKENIIDESGMPKERFSAEFPKEGPSILRIQQVVRGDSAAYFCASSPKPPVGYEQYFGPGTRLTVT.

This clonotype occurred a few times. The J gene is TRBJ2-7, the V gene TRBV6-2 or TRBV6-3; the D gene could be TRBD1 or TRBD2 (6 bases each). CDR1 is MNHEY and CDR2 is SVGEGT in the germline V gene. The CDR3 is made up of 13 amino acids. V lost 8 bases, J lost 7 bases, and 18 bases lay in between. The DNA of the CDR3 is TGTGCCAGCTGCCGGGAGCACAGGGCTGAGCAGTACTTC. Its translation: CASCREHRAEQYF.

This clonotype was seen many times. This sequence joins TRBV5-1 and TRBJ2-1; no firm D call. This CDR3 comprises 17 residues. The V end lost 5 bases, the J end lost 0 bases, and 18 bases lay between the germline ends. Germline V CDR1 and CDR2: SGHRS, YFSETQ. Written as DNA, the CDR3 is TGCGCCAGCAGGGGGATAACGGGTCGAAGCTCCTACAATGAGCAGTTCTTC. This translates into CASRGITGRSSYNEQFF. The entire variable domain, with the rest obtained from reference TRBV5-1 and TRBJ2-1, is as follows: KAGVTQTPRYLIKTRGQQVTLSCSPISGHRSVSWYQQTPGQGLQFLFEYFSETQRNKGNFPGRFSGRQFSNSRSEMNVSTLELGDSALYLCASRGITGRSSYNEQFFGPGTRLTVL.

V usage is TRBV14 and J usage is TRBJ1-5; no reliable D call. V was cut by 4 bases and J by 4 bases, with 11 bases left in between. This CDR3 comprises 14 residues. Germline-derived CDR1 and CDR2 are SGHDN and FVKESK. The CDR3 nucleotides are TGTGCCAGCAGCCGAGACATAGGGAATCAGCCCCAGCATTTT. Encoded protein: CASSRDIGNQPQHF.

The rearrangement joins TRBV20-1 to TRBJ2-1; 7 bases align to TRBD2. The V and J ends lost 0 bases and 2 bases, in that order; junction bases with no gene match: 7. CDR1 and CDR2 (germline): DFQATT, SNEGSKA (reference sequence). This CDR3 contains 16 residues. The CDR3 bases are TGCAGTGCTAGAGATCTCGGCGGGAGACCCTACAATGAGCAGTTCTTC. As protein: CSARDLGGRPYNEQFF.

The V call is TRBV15, the J call TRBJ2-5; the match to TRBD1 covers 8 bases. The ends lost 0 bases at V and 5 bases at J; junction bases unmatched: 8. The CDR3 has 16 amino acids. The germline CDR1 and CDR2 sequences are LNHNV and YYDKDF (reference sequence). The CDR3 DNA reads TGTGCCACCAGCAGAGACATCGGCAGGGGGCTGGAGACCCAGTACTTC. Translating it yields CATSRDIGRGLETQYF.

As regards this clonotype: This CDR3 fails to terminate in the conserved phenylalanine or tryptophan, so it likely reflects a read error. V and J are TRBV27 and TRBJ2-1, with 8 bases fitting TRBD1. J was trimmed by 10 bases and V by 6 bases; bases with no gene match: 11. CDR1 and CDR2 (germline): MNHEY, SMNVEV (reference sequence). The CDR3 is 14 residues long. The CDR3 DNA reads as TGTGCCAGCAGAGGACAGGGTTTGGTTGGCGAGCAGTTCGTC. Its protein is CASRGQGLVGEQFV.

This chain joins TRBV20-1 and TRBJ2-7; the D gene is possibly TRBD1 (6 bases). Per germline, CDR1 DFQATT and CDR2 SNEGSKA (reference sequence). Between the trimmed V and J ends, which lost 5 bases and 2 bases, there was a span of 10 bases. The CDR3 has 12 residues. CDR3 amino acids: CSAYDRTYEQYF. CDR3 DNA: TGCAGTGCTTATGACAGGACCTACGAGCAGTACTTC.

This clonotype was seen a handful of times. The V gene is TRBV29-1, the J gene TRBJ2-2, with TRBD2 matching over 13 bases. V dropped 7 bases and J dropped 3; count of bases not matched to a gene: 5. The CDR3 covers 15 residues. Germline-derived CDR1 and CDR2 are SQVTM and ANQGSEA. In DNA, the CDR3 is TGCAGCGCCCCGGGACTAGCGGGACACACCGGGGAGCTGTTTTTT. Translation gives CSAPGLAGHTGELFF.

This clonotype has at least ten counts. The rearrangement links TRBV28 to TRBJ2-2; no firm D call. Germline-derived CDR1 and CDR2 are MDHEN and SYDVKM. Trimming took 3 bases from V and 6 from J, leaving 8 bases between them. The CDR3 length is 13 residues. The CDR3 protein is CASSFFGPGELFF. DNA of the CDR3: TGTGCCAGCAGTTTCTTCGGTCCCGGGGAGCTGTTTTTT. Using reference TRBV28 and TRBJ2-2 for the parts outside the CDR3, the full variable domain is DVKVTQSSRYLVKRTGEKVFLECVQDMDHENMFWYRQDPGLGLRLIYFSYDVKMKEKGDIPEGYSVSREKKERFSLILESASTNQTSMYLCASSFFGPGELFFGEGSRLTVL.

This clonotype occurred a few times. The chain recombines TRBV20-1 with TRBJ2-3; D uncertain. The CDR3 has 14 residues. Trimming pared 1 base from V and 6 bases from J, leaving 14 bases between. Germline V CDR1 and CDR2: DFQATT, SNEGSKA (reference sequence). The CDR3 DNA is TGCAGTGCTAGAGTTCCGACTGTGACTGATACGCAGTATTTT. It translates to CSARVPTVTDTQYF.

The table lists this clonotype with a few counts. V gene TRBV6-2 or TRBV6-3 combines with J gene TRBJ2-7; a possible D gene is TRBD2 (5 bases). CDR1 and CDR2 (germline): MNHEY, SVGEGT. There are 17 residues in the CDR3. V was clipped by 2 bases and J by 0 bases, with 17 bases between them. For the CDR3, the DNA is TGTGCCAGCAGTTACCAGAAGCTGGGAGTGAGCTCCTACGAGCAGTACTTC. This encodes CASSYQKLGVSSYEQYF.

This clonotype came up a few times. The chain combines TRBV7-2 with TRBJ2-6; D remains unclear. Trimming stripped 4 bases from V and 0 bases from J, with 10 bases between. Germline CDR1 is SGHTA and CDR2 is FQGNSA. This CDR3 has 16 residues. The CDR3 sequence: CASSWTLPSGANVLTF. The DNA for the CDR3 is TGTGCCAGCAGCTGGACCCTTCCCTCTGGGGCCAACGTCCTGACTTTC.

This clonotype was recorded a few times. The CDR3 region has the DNA TGTGCCAGCAGCTCCTATAGCGGGAGAGGAGATGAGCAGTTCTTC. This encodes CASSSYSGRGDEQFF. This chain joins TRBV11-3 and TRBJ2-1; 9 bases fit TRBD2. The V segment lost 4 bases and the J segment 8 bases; nucleotides outside the gene matches: 9. The CDR3 contains 15 residues. The germline V gene encodes CDR1 SGHNT and CDR2 YENEEA.

This clonotype was recorded a few times. The chain joins TRBV6-2 or TRBV6-3 to TRBJ2-1, with D possibly called TRBD1 or TRBD2 (5 bases each). The V end lost 11 bases, the J end lost 3 bases, and 8 bases lay between the germline ends. Germline CDR1 is MNHEY and CDR2 is SVGEGT. CDR3 length: 11 residues. The CDR3 DNA reads as TGTGCCGGGGGAGTCTACAATGAGCAGTTCTTC. This codes for CAGGVYNEQFF.

This clonotype was detected a few times. The chain carries TRBV5-1 and TRBJ2-1; the D is unclear. The V end was cut by 4 bases, the J end by 8 bases, with 13 bases between. CDR1 and CDR2 (germline): SGHRS, YFSETQ. This CDR3 spans 13 amino acids. CDR3 loop: CASSPRIGDEQFF. The CDR3 bases are TGCGCCAGCAGCCCCCGCATAGGAGATGAGCAGTTCTTC.

CDR3 loop: CASSVTITGGFEDTQYF. Here the CDR3 DNA reads TGTGCCAGCAGCGTAACAATTACGGGAGGGTTCGAGGATACGCAGTATTTT. The rearrangement joins TRBV9 to TRBJ2-3; 8 nucleotides line up with TRBD2. J gave up 6 bases and V 1 base, and 13 bases lay outside the gene matches. Looked up from germline, CDR1 is SGDLS and CDR2 is YYNGEE. This CDR3 contains 17 residues. The whole variable domain, remainder taken from reference TRBV9 and TRBJ2-3, is DSGVTQTPKHLITATGQRVTLRCSPRSGDLSVYWYQQSLDQGLQFLIQYYNGEERAKGNILERFSAQQFPDLHSELNLSSLELGDSALYFCASSVTITGGFEDTQYFGPGTRLTVL.

This clonotype has more than one count but fewer than ten. The chain employs TRBV15 and TRBJ2-5; no clear D gene. Per germline, CDR1 LNHNV and CDR2 YYDKDF (reference sequence). V was shortened by 0 bases and J by 5 bases, with 7 bases between the two germline ends. The CDR3 extends over 13 amino acids. DNA of the CDR3: TGTGCCACCAGCAGAGATAGTATCGAGACCCAGTACTTC. Protein product: CATSRDSIETQYF.

This clonotype was counted a few times. The CDR3 protein is CASSLDFGGDRGLEQYF. The CDR3 DNA sequence: TGTGCCAGCAGCTTAGATTTCGGGGGCGACAGGGGGCTCGAGCAGTACTTC. The chain combines TRBV7-9 with TRBJ2-7; 10 bases match TRBD1. V gave up 1 base and J gave up 6 bases; unmatched junction bases: 12. The germline gives CDR1 SEHNR, CDR2 FQNEAQ (reference sequence). The CDR3 contains 17 residues.

This rearrangement joins TRBV11-3 to TRBJ2-1, with 8 bases matching TRBD1. The length of the CDR3 is 13 residues. Per the germline V gene, CDR1 is SGHNT and CDR2 is YENEEA. V trimming: 6 bases; J trimming: 9 bases; junction bases outside the gene matches: 7. DNA for the CDR3: TGTGCCAGCAGGGCAACAGACAGGGGTGAGCAGTTCTTC. Protein product: CASRATDRGEQFF.

V and J are TRBV5-1 and TRBJ2-7, with 7 bases that match TRBD1. The CDR3 is 13 residues long. CDR1 is SGHRS and CDR2 is YFSETQ in the germline V gene. The trim removed 4 bases at V and 4 bases at J, leaving 5 bases unmatched. The CDR3 loop is CASSNTGAYEQYF. In DNA, the CDR3 is TGCGCCAGCAGCAACACAGGGGCTTACGAGCAGTACTTC.

This clonotype has a handful of counts. The rearrangement links TRBV12-3 or TRBV12-4 to TRBJ2-1; 14 nucleotides agree with TRBD2. The CDR3 sequence is 17 residues long. Trimming took 1 base from V and 5 from J; bases not matched to a gene: 4. The CDR3 is CASSLEGLAGGHNEQFF. The CDR3 region has the DNA TGTGCCAGCAGTTTAGAAGGACTAGCGGGAGGACACAATGAGCAGTTCTTC.

The rearrangement joins TRBV6-1 to TRBJ2-7; D is possibly TRBD1 or TRBD2 (5 bases each). This CDR3 contains 16 residues. Germline-derived CDR1 and CDR2 are MNHNS and SASEGT. Trimming took off 6 bases at V and 0 bases at J, with 18 bases between the two ends. The CDR3 loop is CASRTAAATDSYEQYF. For the CDR3, the DNA is TGTGCCAGCAGGACAGCAGCGGCCACCGACTCCTACGAGCAGTACTTC.

This chain connects TRBV7-2 to TRBJ1-3; maybe TRBD1 (5 bases). Germline CDR1 reads SGHTA; CDR2 reads FQGNSA. V shed 3 bases and J shed 2 bases, with 11 bases lying between them. The CDR3 contains 15 residues. CDR3 nucleotide sequence: TGTGCCAGCAGCTTCTCAGGGTTCGCTGGAAACACCATATATTTT. This encodes CASSFSGFAGNTIYF.

This clonotype was observed a few times. The genes are TRBV20-1 and TRBJ1-2; tentatively, D is TRBD1 (6 bases). Per germline, CDR1 DFQATT and CDR2 SNEGSKA (reference sequence). This CDR3 is 13 amino acids long. Trimming removed 3 bases from V and 2 bases from J, with 10 bases in between. CDR3 protein: CSARDSLNYGYTF. The CDR3 coding sequence is TGCAGTGCTAGGGACAGCTTAAACTATGGCTACACCTTC.

In this sample, this clonotype turned up a few times. The chain recombines TRBV3-1 with TRBJ2-7; D remains unclear. V was clipped by 4 bases and J by 4 bases, with 14 bases between them. Per the germline V gene, CDR1 is LGHDT and CDR2 is YNNKEL (reference sequence). This CDR3 contains 14 residues. The CDR3: CASSPDSFGYEQYF. CDR3 in DNA: TGTGCCAGCAGCCCAGACTCGTTCGGGTACGAGCAGTACTTC.

This clonotype was counted ten times or more. The CDR3 reads CSARQGPTYEQYF. The CDR3 DNA reads TGCAGTGCTAGACAGGGTCCTACCTACGAGCAGTACTTC. V usage is TRBV20-1 and J usage is TRBJ2-7; a possible D gene is TRBD1 (5 bases). Trimming stripped 2 bases from V and 2 bases from J, with 10 bases between. This CDR3 comprises 13 residues. CDR1 and CDR2 from the germline V gene are DFQATT and SNEGSKA (reference sequence).

The chain joins TRBV4-3 to TRBJ2-6, with TRBD1 as a possible D gene (5 bases). V lost 4 bases and J lost 2, with 9 bases in between. This CDR3 is 15 amino acids long. Germline V gene sequence: CDR1 LGHNA, CDR2 YSLEER. CDR3 coding DNA: TGCGCCAGCAGCCCTGGGGCGACTGGGGCCAACGTCCTGACTTTC. This codes for CASSPGATGANVLTF.

This clonotype occurred a few times. The chain employs TRBV2 and TRBJ2-7; no clear D. The CDR3 has 13 residues. Germline CDR1 is SNHLY and CDR2 is FYNNEI. V dropped 3 bases and J dropped 4 bases, with 10 bases sitting between them. The CDR3 region has the DNA TGTGCCAGCAGTGACGGTACCTCGTACGAGCAGTACTTC. Translation: CASSDGTSYEQYF. Combining the CDR3 with reference TRBV2 and TRBJ2-7 gives the whole variable domain EPEVTQTPSHQVTQMGQEVILRCVPISNHLYFYWYRQILGQKVEFLVSFYNNEISEKSEIFDDQFSVERPDGSNFTLKIRSTKLEDSAMYFCASSDGTSYEQYFGPGTRLTVT.